The clone carrying this T cell receptor (beta chain) appeared a single time. What it binds is not known. This sample was included in a study of CD8+ T cells in alopecia areata. Overall study results and limits: Scalp sequencing also captures normal skin's resident alphabeta T cells.

The sorting of PBMCs gave CD4+ and CD8+ T cells. The CDR3 length is 16 residues. With 5 bases clipped from V and 3 bases from J, the junction kept 10 bases outside the gene matches. Germline V gene data show CDR1 as MNHEY and CDR2 as SMNVEV (reference sequence). After isolation, RNA underwent reverse transcription to generate cDNA as the sequencing template. Only in-frame clones appear in the TCRdb table, and some are missing; sequencing was by immunoSEQ multiplex PCR. The data hold approximately 150,000 clones, with approximately 56% observed a single time. This chain links TRBV27 with TRBJ2-7; TRBD1 matches 10 bases. Source material: CD8+ T cells sorted from blood. The TCR originated in a human donor in good health. The CDR3 nucleotides read TGTGCCAGCAGTACCACCCTCGGACAGGGGGTCTACGAGCAGTACTTC. Encoded protein: CASSTTLGQGVYEQYF.